This T cell receptor beta chain stems from a study of circulating tumor DNA in untreated peripheral T-cell lymphoma. Study summary: Serum was collected at baseline and serially during treatment for tumor TCR ctDNA.

The repertoire was sequenced with immunoSEQ multiplex PCR; TCRdb's copy has only in-frame clones and lacks some. Its clone listing holds 45 to 55 clones. V trimming: 4 bases; J trimming: 7 bases; junction bases outside the gene matches: 7. The CDR3 extends over 14 amino acids. From germline, CDR1 is MNHNY and CDR2 SVGAGI (reference sequence). This clone was picked up a small number of times. The target antigen is unknown. Study-wide points: Baseline tissues yielded approximately 82% and baseline serum roughly 61% tumor-specific clonotype detection.

The sequencing input was cell-free DNA from blood serum. The origin of this receptor is a human donor with peripheral T-cell lymphoma. The chain has TRBV6-6 and TRBJ1-2; 9 bases align to TRBD1. CDR3 amino acids: CASSLDRGKGGYTF. For the CDR3, the DNA is TGTGCCAGCAGTTTGGACAGGGGCAAGGGTGGCTACACCTTC.